This TCR beta chain was observed in a study of cytomegalovirus exposure and HLA in healthy donors (dated by TCRdb to the late 2010s). About the study as a whole: According to an earlier analysis of 550 to 750 of the donors, about 179 million T cells yielded 90 million to 140 million unique TCR beta sequences and approximately 280 Gb of sequence data. To study patterns of TCR occurrence, a later analysis re-analyzed previously published TCR beta repertoires from more than 550 donors and added high-resolution HLA genotyping. A separate validation cohort of roughly 130 different subjects was used in addition to the roughly 720-subject first cohort. Among the approximately 400 genotyped donors, about 85% belonged to the genetic ancestry cluster associated with self-reported Caucasian donors. Every discovery cohort repertoire had been produced on one sequencing platform. An early release covering roughly 600 HLA-typed donors comprised approximately 300 gigabases of sequencing data and around 80 million unique TCR sequences. To predict cytomegalovirus infection status, the study combined high-throughput TCR immunosequencing, statistical association of individual TCRs with disease status, and machine learning. In an earlier analysis of 587 of the donors, high-throughput TCR beta sequencing was used to judge whether each TCR beta V gene segment behaved as functional or pseudogenic. On average, about 240,000 unique TCR beta nucleotide sequences were sequenced per donor among a few hundred genotyped donors of the cohort, with approximately 18% of those sequences being non-productive. The T cell repertoires of 670 or so subjects were profiled by immunosequencing and related to cytomegalovirus serostatus. The number of typed donors differed by locus: roughly 629-630 for A, B, C, DRB1 and DQB1; about 520 for DQA1; around 580 for DPA1; and roughly 470 for DPB1. A later genetic analysis took genome-wide SNP genotypes for about 55% of the roughly 670 donors and used that subset as a discovery cohort. Because of strong linkage in the cohort, four or five DR-DQ haplotypes were treated as single units for association and clustering. Both class I and class II loci were covered by HLA typing, at four-digit resolution. The study was designed to test whether signatures of past pathogen exposure could be identified by cataloging public T cell receptors. Rather than using new phenotypic data, the later analysis identified candidate immune exposures from TCR beta sequences and from how often those sequences occurred across donors. Donor age, sex, ethnicity and CMV serostatus were compiled together with the repertoire data. General conclusions and limits of the study: Because HLA typing was missing for some donors at each locus, association tests included only the typed subset. Compared with the approximately 670-donor mean, donors in an Asian-associated ancestry cluster had fewer N-insertions in productive TCRs, according to a later genetic analysis. Because counts were too low, about 15 rarely observed V segments, including chromosome 9 orphons, were left out of the earlier analysis of a few hundred of the donors. An earlier analysis of 587 of the donors showed that most TCR beta V segments appeared in productive rearrangements either about 87% or about 30% of the time, which broadly matched IMGT annotations. For the cohort, immune exposure information was limited to CMV serostatus. In a later analysis, several top co-occurrence clusters were reported to appear linked to parvovirus B19, influenza, CMV and Epstein-Barr virus. An association between a missense DCLRE1C variant and V-gene and J-gene trimming of TCR beta chains was found in a later genetic analysis and replicated in an independent cohort. The authors suggested that the approach could potentially be generalized to other disease states and immunological phenotypes. A cluster of highly shared sequence variants was judged likely to be a technical artifact of the sequencing pipeline. Presence/absence analyses assumed roughly uniform sequencing depth across donors, an assumption that may not hold. According to a later analysis, most CMV-associated TCR beta chains appeared to be HLA-restricted, and the HLA associations seemed to be driven largely by CMV exposure. In vitro tests confirmed that a few of the cytomegalovirus-associated TCR beta chains recognize cytomegalovirus antigens. Correlated functional status among segregating V segments might be attributable to linkage disequilibrium, but an unknown experimental factor could not be ruled out. Only TCR beta chains were sequenced in this cohort, and the absence of alpha or paired-chain data limited detectable features. A further reported finding was that TCR beta sequences accurately predicted the HLA-A and HLA-B alleles for most subjects in the first cohort. Compared with equally common non-associated chains, HLA-associated TCR beta chains in a later analysis were more clonally expanded and had lower generation probabilities. Specific HLA alleles were associated with roughly 17,000 TCR beta sequences at a false discovery rate of 0.05 in a later analysis. The study gave a list of 150 to 200 TCR beta chains associated with cytomegalovirus. Some IMGT-functional V segments, including TRBV6-2 and TRBV6-3, could not be distinguished by the 87-base-pair reads and were therefore excluded. A later analysis found that TCR association rates varied across HLA loci, with DRB1 alleles showing the most associated TCRs and HLA-C alleles the fewest. While some public TCRs were present in many individuals, most TCR sequences turned up only very rarely across donors. Assigning TCR associations to individual alleles was difficult when HLA alleles, especially DR and DQ, strongly co-occurred. The classifier was reported to diagnose cytomegalovirus status with high specificity and sensitivity in both the original and validation cohorts.

The CDR3, cysteine through phenylalanine, is 15 amino acids long. The kept DNA is CDR3 alone, 45 bases in frame from the first base. A distance of 13 bases separates the germline ends of V and J, which lose 3 bases and 1 base respectively. The germline V gene encodes CDR1 SGHTA and CDR2 FQGNSA. Library construction relied on the immunoSEQ multiplex PCR assay. For the multiplex PCR, a mixture combining 60 forward primers for TCR Vbeta segments and 13 reverse primers for TCR Jbeta segments was used. The CDR3 region of rearranged TCR beta genes was amplified from genomic DNA with a multiplex PCR assay. The Illumina HiSeq System was used to sequence the amplified TCR beta libraries as 87-base-pair reads. As for the authors' bioinformatics: Across the 500 to 750 repertoires, a later analysis counted roughly 77 million unique TCR beta chains, around 11 million of which were shared by at least two donors. A nearest-neighbor algorithm error-corrected the raw reads and collapsed the reads into unique sequences, merging closely related sequences to remove PCR and sequencing errors. CDR3 sequences were aligned to IMGT reference sequences to assign V, D and J gene segments. For a sequence to be retained, at least a six-nucleotide match to both a V gene segment and a J gene segment was required. A rearrangement counted as productive if the CDR3 had no stop codons and remained in frame with V and J, and every other rearrangement counted as non-productive. Following IMGT convention, CDR3 was defined as the stretch from the second conserved V-encoded cysteine to the conserved J-encoded phenylalanine. Sequences without an unambiguous match to a single V gene segment were excluded from the earlier analysis of approximately 600 of the donors. In an earlier analysis of several hundred of the donors, V segments were called functional above 56.7% productive rearrangements and were called segregating when the between-donor standard deviation exceeded 5%. A statistical classification framework was built for diagnosing cytomegalovirus status from the catalog of TCR beta chain sequences. V and J gene assignment, in a later analysis, came from comparing TCR nucleotide sequences with IMGT/GENE-DB human TR gene sequences. In a later analysis, CDR3 sequences and most-parsimonious VDJ recombination scenarios were assigned using the TCRdist pipeline. In a later analysis, each TCR beta chain was defined by its CDR3 amino acid sequence together with its V-gene family, and reads lacking a unique V-gene family were excluded. In a later analysis, a few hundred highly shared, low-generation-probability nucleotide sequences were removed to address suspected cross-contamination and a sequencing artifact. In a later analysis, a clonal expansion index was calculated for each public chain from normalized within-repertoire ranks of inferred template counts. A later analysis computed generation probabilities with a VDJ recombination model fitted to out-of-frame rearrangements, and checked the results against IGoR. Hypergeometric tests were used in a later analysis to score TCR-TCR, TCR-HLA and TCR-CMV co-occurrence, with a repertoire-size bias correction applied to the TCR pairs. To estimate false discovery rates, a later analysis permuted the HLA or CMV assignments 20 times. In a later analysis, co-occurring TCRs were grouped using DBSCAN, with TCRdist sequence similarity added in when clustering inside HLA-allele-positive subsets. Co-occurrence clustering excluded repertoires with fewer than 30,000 or more than 120,000 public chains, plus five with anomalous nucleotide sharing. TCRdb's version of the immuneACCESS table is confined to in-frame rearrangements and falls short of the full clone set. An unresolved V gene accounts for under half of the shortfall where checked; the remainder is of unknown origin. V and J calls plus clone size are reproduced from that table; the DNA served to infer D and trimming. This specimen's table enumerates tens of thousands of clones. The top ten clones comprise roughly 9.6% of the sample.

As to this clone: It has no known antigen specificity.

The cohort comprised some 680 healthy bone marrow donors. All cohort members were sampled while nominally healthy, although unrecorded immune exposures were likely present. The donor was CMV seropositive and was included in the group of approximately 310 seropositive cohort members. A peripheral blood sample was collected from each donor, and TCR beta sequencing was performed on peripheral blood mononuclear cells. The Qiagen DNeasy Blood Extraction Kit was used to extract genomic DNA from the blood cell samples. This receptor was obtained from a man in his forties or fifties in good health and CMV-seropositive. Sequences were obtained from PBMCs. The chain is encoded by TRBV7-2 joined to TRBJ2-7; the D segment could be TRBD2, given 6 matching bases. CDR3 region: CASSLDPGRSYEQYF. The DNA sequence reads TGTGCCAGCAGCTTGGACCCTGGGAGGTCCTACGAGCAGTACTTC.